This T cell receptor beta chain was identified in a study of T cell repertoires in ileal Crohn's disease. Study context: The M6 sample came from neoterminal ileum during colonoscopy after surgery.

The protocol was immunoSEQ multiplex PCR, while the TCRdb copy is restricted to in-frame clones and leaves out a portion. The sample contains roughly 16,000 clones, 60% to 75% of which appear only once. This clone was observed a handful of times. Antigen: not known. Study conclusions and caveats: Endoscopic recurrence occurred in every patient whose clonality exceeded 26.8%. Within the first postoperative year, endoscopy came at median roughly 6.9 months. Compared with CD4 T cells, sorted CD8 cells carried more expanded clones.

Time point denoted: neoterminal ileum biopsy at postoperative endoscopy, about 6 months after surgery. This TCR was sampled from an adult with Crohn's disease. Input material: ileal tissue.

DNA for the CDR3: TGTGCCAGTAGTGCAGGAGGGTACGAGCAGTACTTC. This codes for CASSAGGYEQYF. This chain joins TRBV19 and TRBJ2-7; perhaps TRBD2 as D (6 bases). Trimming pared 5 bases from V and 4 bases from J, leaving 9 bases between. This CDR3 spans 12 amino acids. The V gene's germline CDR1 is LNHDA and CDR2 SQIVND (reference sequence).